The clone carrying this TCR beta chain has at least ten counts. The antigen is undetermined. In germline, CDR1 is SGHTA, CDR2 FQGNSA. The CDR3 length is 16 residues. The ends lost 5 bases at V and 1 base at J; junction bases unmatched: 3. TCRdb reprocessed the RT-PCR reads with MiXCR, giving one entry per CDR3 protein. This table has 500,000 to 600,000 distinct CDR3 sequences, around 11% appearing once. This sample is drawn from a study of response to subunit inactivated influenza vaccine. Points from the study as a whole: Seasonal influenza vaccination, on each occasion, was suggested by the authors to recruit few new T cells.

The source was PBMCs from blood, collected on the day of vaccination. The receptor's source is a man aged 50 to 60 who received an inactivated influenza vaccine. The chain employs TRBV7-2 and TRBJ2-3; 13 nucleotides line up with TRBD2. Here the CDR3 DNA reads TGTGCCAGCAGCCATGGACTAGCGGGAGGCACAGATACGCAGTATTTT. It specifies CASSHGLAGGTDTQYF.